This T cell receptor beta chain was observed in a study of vaccination effects on CD4 cells after COVID-19. Study-wide context: About 2 million PBMC per well received approximately 10 IU/ml IL-2 and around 11 ug/ml peptides in culture.

Assay: immunoSEQ multiplex PCR; the TCRdb copy retains only in-frame clones and omits some. The data contain some 63,000 clones, approximately 72% of them singletons. Regarding this clone: The antigen is not known.

Isolating CD4+ T cells followed about 11 days of culture. The ends were cut back, 2 bases at V and 6 bases at J, with 13 bases in the middle. Germline V gene lookup returns CDR1 MNHEY and CDR2 SVGAGI. CDR3 length: 14 amino acids. The chain carries TRBV6-5 and TRBJ1-1, with D maybe TRBD1 (5 bases). The sequences come from CD4+ T cells from PBMCs cultured without peptide, collected before COVID-19 vaccination. The source is a human donor who had a prior SARS-CoV-2 infection. As DNA, the CDR3 is TGTGCCAGCAGTTACGTCCGGCAGGGCGCTGAAGCTTTCTTT. This gives the protein CASSYVRQGAEAFF.